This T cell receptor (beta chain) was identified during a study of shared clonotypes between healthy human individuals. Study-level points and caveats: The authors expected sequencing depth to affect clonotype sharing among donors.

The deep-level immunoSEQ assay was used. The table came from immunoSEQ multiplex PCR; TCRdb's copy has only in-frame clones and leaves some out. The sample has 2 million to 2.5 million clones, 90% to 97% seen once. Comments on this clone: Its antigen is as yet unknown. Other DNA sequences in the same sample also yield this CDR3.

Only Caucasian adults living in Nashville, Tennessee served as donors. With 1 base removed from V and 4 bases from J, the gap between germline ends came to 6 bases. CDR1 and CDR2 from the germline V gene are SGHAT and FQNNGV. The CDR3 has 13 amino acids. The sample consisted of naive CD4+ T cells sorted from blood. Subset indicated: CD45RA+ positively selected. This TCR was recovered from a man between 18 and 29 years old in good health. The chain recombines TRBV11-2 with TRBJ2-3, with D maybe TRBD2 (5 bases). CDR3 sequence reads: CASSLGGSDTQYF. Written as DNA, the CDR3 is TGTGCCAGCAGCTTAGGCGGGTCAGATACGCAGTATTTT.